Listed here are 8 T cell receptor beta chains from one sample, sequenced in a study of CD8+CD57+ T cells in acquired aplastic anemia. Genomic DNA templated the TCR beta VDJ and CDR3 profiling. TCRdb reprocessed the reads via MiXCR and lists one record per CDR3 protein. Of 180,000 or so distinct CDR3 sequences listed, about 60% are singletons. By flow cytometry, patients selected for sequencing had shown an expansion of CD8+CD57+ cells. Material for sequencing was sorted CD4+, CD8+, or CD8+CD57+ T cells (not recorded which) from PBMCs. The receptor source for this set is a human donor with aplastic anemia.

V and J are TRBV2 and TRBJ2-7; 7 nucleotides align to TRBD1. There are 11 residues in the CDR3. The germline gives CDR1 SNHLY, CDR2 FYNNEI. After removal of 9 bases from V and 3 bases from J, the junction contained 2 bases not matched to a gene. The CDR3 loop is CARTGSYEQYF. The CDR3 DNA sequence: TGTGCCAGGACAGGGAGCTACGAGCAGTACTTC. Combining the CDR3 with reference TRBV2 and TRBJ2-7 gives the whole variable domain EPEVTQTPSHQVTQMGQEVILRCVPISNHLYFYWYRQILGQKVEFLVSFYNNEISEKSEIFDDQFSVERPDGSNFTLKIRSTKLEDSAMYFCARTGSYEQYFGPGTRLTVT.

The V call is TRBV29-1, the J call TRBJ2-7; D is perhaps TRBD1 (5 bases). V lost 2 bases and J lost 0, with 14 bases in between. CDR3 length: 15 amino acids. Per germline, CDR1 SQVTM and CDR2 ANQGSEA. CDR3 nucleotide sequence: TGCAGCGTTGAATCCCCCTCTGACAGCTCCTACGAGCAGTACTTC. Translated, it gives CSVESPSDSSYEQYF.

J is TRBJ1-3 and V is TRBV2, with 9 bases aligning to TRBD1. The CDR3 is 15 residues long. V was pared by 5 bases and J by 4 bases, with 6 bases of the junction left unmatched. CDR1 SNHLY and CDR2 FYNNEI come from the germline V gene. CDR3 coding DNA: TGTGCCAGCAGTCCGGGACAGGGTTCGGGAAACACCATATATTTT. This codes for CASSPGQGSGNTIYF.

This clonotype was picked up a small number of times. The chain recombines TRBV19 with TRBJ2-3, with 11 nucleotides matching TRBD1. The CDR3 is made up of 15 amino acids. Germline loops: CDR1 LNHDA, CDR2 SQIVND (reference sequence). Trimming took 10 bases from V and 4 from J; bases not matched to a gene: 10. The CDR3 sequence: CATQLGQGAADTQYF. As DNA, the CDR3 is TGTGCCACCCAGCTAGGACAGGGGGCTGCAGATACGCAGTATTTT.

This rearrangement joins TRBV25-1 to TRBJ1-6; no reliable D call. V was pared by 2 bases and J by 0 bases, with 8 bases between. The CDR3 extends over 16 amino acids. Germline CDR1 and CDR2: MGHDK and SYGVNS. The CDR3 DNA reads as TGTGCCAGCAGTGAAAGTGGGAGCTCCTATAATTCACCCCTCCACTTT. Protein: CASSESGSSYNSPLHF.

This clonotype was seen only a few times. Just one base apart from a much larger clone, this may be a read error. V usage is TRBV19 and J usage is TRBJ1-1; D gene uncertain. Germline loops: CDR1 LNHDA, CDR2 SQIVND (reference sequence). The V gene lost 8 bases and the J gene lost 3 bases, with 19 bases spanning the gap. CDR3 length: 15 residues. CDR3 loop: CASGPIGPLDTEAFF. The CDR3 nucleotides are TGTGCCAGTGGGCCTATAGGTCCCTTGGACACTGAAGCTTTCTTT.

This clonotype was seen just once. V gene TRBV10-1 combines with J gene TRBJ2-7; a weak D match, TRBD1 (6 bases). Germline CDR1 WNHNN, CDR2 SYGVQD (reference sequence). With 6 bases removed from V and 2 bases from J, the gap between germline ends came to 14 bases. This CDR3 spans 14 amino acids. CDR3 amino acids: CASRGDTLPYEQYF. In DNA, the CDR3 is TGCGCCAGCAGAGGGGACACCCTTCCCTACGAGCAGTACTTC.

J is TRBJ1-4 and V is TRBV7-6; D is ambiguous. V was cut by 3 bases and J by 0 bases, with 8 bases left in between. The CDR3 has 15 residues. In germline, CDR1 is SGHVS, CDR2 FNYEAQ. CDR3 protein: CASSLDETTNEKLFF. The CDR3, as DNA: TGTGCCAGCAGCTTGGACGAGACAACTAATGAAAAACTGTTTTTT.